This entry features one T cell receptor (beta chain) sequence. Its antigen is as yet unknown. Naive CD4+ T cells were purified with Tregs depleted by CD25. Full-length variable regions came from constant-region reverse primers plus semi-nested Nested Universal Primer A PCR. TCRdb independently ran MiXCR on the 5' RACE reads; one entry per CDR3 protein. The sample contains 4,000 to 6,500 distinct CDR3 sequences, about three quarters of which appear only once. Study-wide points: The TCR gene usage of tumor memory CD4+ T cells clustered together with blood and lymph node memory CD4+ cells and with lymph node naive CD4+ cells. Tumor-infiltrating Treg TCR alpha and beta sequences overlapped most with tumor naive CD4+ T cells, then blood naive.

V was trimmed by 3 bases and J by 1 base, leaving 6 bases between them. The CDR3 runs to 13 residues. Germline values: CDR1 SGHRS, CDR2 YFSETQ. The receptor comes from a female donor with breast cancer. Sequenced input: naive CD4+ T cells sorted from blood. Subset defined: naive CD4+ T cells, CD4+CD45RA+CD25-. This sequence joins TRBV5-1 and TRBJ2-3; D not resolved. CDR3 sequence reads: CASSSAGTDTQYF. CDR3 nucleotides: TGCGCCAGCAGCTCGGCGGGCACAGATACGCAGTATTTT.